The 14 T cell receptor beta chains below were found in one sample sequenced in a study of early T cells in non-severe SARS-CoV-2 infection. TCRdb used MiXCR to reprocess the 5' RACE reads, holding one entry per CDR3 protein. The table has some 29,000 distinct CDR3 sequences, roughly 5.4% seen once; the top ten hold roughly 4%. The sequenced sample was whole blood. These receptors were obtained from an adult who was a healthcare worker with PCR-confirmed SARS-CoV-2 infection or an uninfected control (not recorded which).

The chain uses TRBV27 and TRBJ1-1; 7 bases match TRBD1. This CDR3 has 14 residues. The trim removed 8 bases at V and 6 bases at J, leaving 12 bases unmatched. Germline V gene data show CDR1 as MNHEY and CDR2 as SMNVEV (reference sequence). DNA for the CDR3: TGTGCCAGCGCAATCACAGGGGCGGGCCCTGAAGCTTTCTTT. This gives the protein CASAITGAGPEAFF.

For this clonotype: It may be a read error: a sequence one base away is much more abundant. This sequence joins TRBV7-8 and TRBJ2-1; D might be TRBD2 (5 bases). The CDR3 runs to 13 residues. CDR1 SGHVS and CDR2 FQNEAQ come from the germline V gene. V was clipped by 2 bases and J by 9 bases, with 11 bases between them. The CDR3 protein is CASSLCEGSEQFF. As DNA, the CDR3 is TGTGCCAGCAGCTTATGTGAGGGCAGTGAGCAGTTCTTC. Variable domain in full (rest from reference TRBV7-8 and TRBJ2-1): GAGVSQSPRYKVAKRGQDVALRCDPISGHVSLFWYQQALGQGPEFLTYFQNEAQLDKSGLPSDRFFAERPEGSVSTLKIQRTQQEDSAVYLCASSLCEGSEQFFGPGTRLTVL.

In this sample, this clonotype turned up a few times. The chain is built from TRBV28 and TRBJ2-2; D may be TRBD1 or TRBD2 (6 bases each). Germline-derived CDR1 and CDR2 are MDHEN and SYDVKM. V lost 6 bases and J lost 2, with 13 bases in between. The CDR3 covers 15 residues. In nucleotides, the CDR3 is TGTGCCAGCAGGGAACAGGGACTTAACACCGGGGAGCTGTTTTTT. Translated, it gives CASREQGLNTGELFF.

By share, this clonotype counts as medium-sized. This sequence joins TRBV29-1 and TRBJ1-1, with D tentatively TRBD1 (5 bases). The CDR3 totals 14 residues. The V end lost 3 bases, the J end lost 0 bases, and 11 bases lay between the germline ends. Germline CDR1 reads SQVTM; CDR2 reads ANQGSEA. The CDR3 DNA reads TGCAGCGTTGAGGGGGGTCGGGTGAACACTGAAGCTTTCTTT. Translating it yields CSVEGGRVNTEAFF.

This clonotype was observed many times. The chain employs TRBV6-5 and TRBJ2-7; D may be TRBD2 (7 bases). CDR1 MNHEY and CDR2 SVGAGI come from the germline V gene. CDR3 length equals 13 residues. Between the trimmed V and J ends, which lost 6 bases and 6 bases, there was a span of 15 bases. CDR3 residues: CASSPGEGSEQYF. Written as DNA, the CDR3 is TGTGCCAGCAGCCCAGGGGAGGGCAGCGAGCAGTACTTC.

This clonotype appeared many times. CDR3 nucleotides: TGTGCCAGCAGTCCCCATTCTTCTGGCAAAAACATTCAGTACTTC. Translated, it gives CASSPHSSGKNIQYF. V gene TRBV28 combines with J gene TRBJ2-4; D is unresolved. The CDR3 extends over 15 amino acids. Per germline, CDR1 MDHEN and CDR2 SYDVKM. V was pared by 5 bases and J by 3 bases, with 14 bases between.

This clonotype was seen many times. The rearrangement links TRBV10-2 to TRBJ1-2; D is perhaps TRBD1 (6 bases). The V end lost 2 bases, the J end lost 6 bases, and 22 bases lay between the germline ends. Germline lookup yields CDR1 WSHSY and CDR2 SAAADI. The CDR3 has 17 amino acids. CDR3 in amino acids: CASSEGPGETGEDGYTF. DNA for the CDR3: TGCGCCAGCAGTGAGGGGCCAGGGGAAACGGGTGAGGATGGCTACACCTTC.

The chain is built from TRBV29-1 and TRBJ2-5, with 8 bases that match TRBD1. V shed 7 bases and J 1 base; nucleotides not matched to a gene: 8. From germline, CDR1 is SQVTM and CDR2 ANQGSEA. There are 14 residues in the CDR3. The CDR3 sequence is CSGQGAVRQETQYF. The CDR3 coding sequence is TGCAGCGGCCAGGGGGCTGTCCGCCAAGAGACCCAGTACTTC. The whole variable domain, remainder taken from reference TRBV29-1 and TRBJ2-5, is SAVISQKPSRDICQRGTSLTIQCQVDSQVTMMFWYRQQPGQSLTLIATANQGSEATYESGFVIDKFPISRPNLTFSTLTVSNMSPEDSSIYLCSGQGAVRQETQYFGPGTRLLVL.

CDR3 in amino acids: CASTRPQLAGDDNEQFF. CDR3 bases: TGTGCCAGCACCAGACCCCAACTAGCGGGAGATGACAATGAGCAGTTCTTC. The genes are TRBV6-1 and TRBJ2-1, with 11 bases identical to TRBD2. This CDR3 is 17 amino acids long. Trimming cost V 7 bases and J 5 bases; bases outside gene matches: 13. Germline-derived CDR1 and CDR2 are MNHNS and SASEGT.

In its sample, this clonotype was seen a few times. Compared with germline, one end of the junction differs, possibly owing to a read error. This chain joins TRBV3-1 and TRBJ1-1; a possible D gene is TRBD1 (5 bases). The CDR3 loop spans 13 amino acids. CDR1 and CDR2 (germline): LGHDT, YNNKEL (reference sequence). This CDR3 reads CASSQDGRGVKIF. The CDR3 DNA sequence: TGTGCCAGCAGCCAAGACGGGAGGGGTGTTAAAATCTTT.

This clonotype was seen ten or more times. The CDR3, as DNA: TGTGCCAGCAGCCCTGGGACAGGGTTAAGAGAGACCCAGTACTTC. Amino acids: CASSPGTGLRETQYF. The gene calls are TRBV7-2 and TRBJ2-5, with TRBD1 identical over 9 bases. The CDR3 loop spans 15 amino acids. CDR1 SGHTA and CDR2 FQGNSA come from the germline V gene. Trimming took 5 bases from V and 4 from J; bases not matched to a gene: 8. Looking up the rest from reference TRBV7-2 and TRBJ2-5 gives the full variable domain: GAGVSQSPSNKVTEKGKDVELRCDPISGHTALYWYRQSLGQGLEFLIYFQGNSAPDKSGLPSDRFSAERTGGSVSTLTIQRTQQEDSAVYLCASSPGTGLRETQYFGPGTRLLVL.

There are a few counts of this clonotype. The rearrangement links TRBV18 to TRBJ2-3, with D perhaps TRBD1 (5 bases). V was trimmed by 0 bases and J by 1 base, leaving 11 bases between them. This CDR3 contains 16 residues. Germline V gene sequence: CDR1 KGHSH, CDR2 LQKENI. The CDR3 region has the DNA TGTGCCAGCTCACCACCGGGGCAGGGTGGCACAGATACGCAGTATTTT. This encodes CASSPPGQGGTDTQYF. The whole variable domain, remainder taken from reference TRBV18 and TRBJ2-3, is NAGVMQNPRHLVRRRGQEARLRCSPMKGHSHVYWYRQLPEEGLKFMVYLQKENIIDESGMPKERFSAEFPKEGPSILRIQQVVRGDSAAYFCASSPPGQGGTDTQYFGPGTRLTVL.

By share, this clonotype ranks as medium-sized. The chain has TRBV2 and TRBJ2-1; 14 bases line up with TRBD2. CDR3 length: 15 residues. CDR1 and CDR2 (germline): SNHLY, FYNNEI. V was pared by 0 bases and J by 15 bases, with 7 bases of the junction left unmatched. The CDR3 coding sequence is TGTGCCAGCAGTGAAGCGGGACTAGCGGGAGAAGGGGGGTTCTTC. This encodes CASSEAGLAGEGGFF. The variable domain in full, completed from reference TRBV2 and TRBJ2-1, reads EPEVTQTPSHQVTQMGQEVILRCVPISNHLYFYWYRQILGQKVEFLVSFYNNEISEKSEIFDDQFSVERPDGSNFTLKIRSTKLEDSAMYFCASSEAGLAGEGGFFGPGTRLTVL.

This clonotype came up many times. V usage is TRBV7-2 and J usage is TRBJ2-7, with TRBD1 as a possible D gene (5 bases). Trimming removed 1 base at V and 0 bases at J, with 7 bases between. There are 14 residues in the CDR3. Per germline, CDR1 SGHTA and CDR2 FQGNSA. In nucleotides, the CDR3 is TGTGCCAGCAGCTTAGACAGGATCTCCTACGAGCAGTACTTC. This gives the protein CASSLDRISYEQYF.